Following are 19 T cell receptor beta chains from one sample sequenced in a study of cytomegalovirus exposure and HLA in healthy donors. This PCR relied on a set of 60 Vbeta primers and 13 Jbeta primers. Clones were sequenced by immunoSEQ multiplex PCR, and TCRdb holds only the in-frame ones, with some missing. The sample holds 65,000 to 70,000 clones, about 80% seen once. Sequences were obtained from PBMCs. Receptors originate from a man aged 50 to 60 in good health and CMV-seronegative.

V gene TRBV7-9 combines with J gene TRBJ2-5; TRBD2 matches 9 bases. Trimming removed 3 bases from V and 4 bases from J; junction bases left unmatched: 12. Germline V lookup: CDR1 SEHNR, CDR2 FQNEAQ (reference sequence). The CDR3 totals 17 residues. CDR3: CASSFPLGAGGPETQYF. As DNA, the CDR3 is TGTGCCAGCAGCTTCCCCTTAGGGGCGGGAGGGCCAGAGACCCAGTACTTC.

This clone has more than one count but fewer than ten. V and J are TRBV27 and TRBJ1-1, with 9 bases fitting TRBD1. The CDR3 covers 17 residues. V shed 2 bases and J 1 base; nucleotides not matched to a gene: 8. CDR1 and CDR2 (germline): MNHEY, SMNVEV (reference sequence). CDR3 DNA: TGTGCCAGCAGTTTAGTGGGGACAGGGAAGGAGAACACTGAAGCTTTCTTT. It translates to CASSLVGTGKENTEAFF.

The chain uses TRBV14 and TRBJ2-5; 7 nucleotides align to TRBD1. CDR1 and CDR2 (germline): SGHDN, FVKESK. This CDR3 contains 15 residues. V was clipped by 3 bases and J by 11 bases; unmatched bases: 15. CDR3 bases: TGTGCCAGCAGCCAGAACGGACAGGAGAGAATAAAGCAGTACTTC. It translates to CASSQNGQERIKQYF. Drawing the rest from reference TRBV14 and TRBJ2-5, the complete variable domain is EAGVTQFPSHSVIEKGQTVTLRCDPISGHDNLYWYRRVMGKEIKFLLHFVKESKQDESGMPNNRFLAERTGGTYSTLKVQPAELEDSGVYFCASSQNGQERIKQYFGPGTRLLVL.

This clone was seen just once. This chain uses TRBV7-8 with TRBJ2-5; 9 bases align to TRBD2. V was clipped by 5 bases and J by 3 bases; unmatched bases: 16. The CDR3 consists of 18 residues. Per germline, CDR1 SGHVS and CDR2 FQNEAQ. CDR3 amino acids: CASSPEGSGRLLKETQYF. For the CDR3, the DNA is TGTGCCAGCAGCCCCGAGGGCAGCGGGAGGCTTCTAAAAGAGACCCAGTACTTC.

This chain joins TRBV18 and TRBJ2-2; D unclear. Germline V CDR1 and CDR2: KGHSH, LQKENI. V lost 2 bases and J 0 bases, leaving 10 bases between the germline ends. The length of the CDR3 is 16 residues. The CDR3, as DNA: TGTGCCAGCTCACCAAGGCTAGAAACGAACACCGGGGAGCTGTTTTTT. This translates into CASSPRLETNTGELFF.

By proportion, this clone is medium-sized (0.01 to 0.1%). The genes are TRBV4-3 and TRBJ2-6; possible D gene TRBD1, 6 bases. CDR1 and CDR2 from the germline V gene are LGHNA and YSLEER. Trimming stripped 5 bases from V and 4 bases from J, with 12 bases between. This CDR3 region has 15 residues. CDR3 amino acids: CASSVTGSGANVLTF. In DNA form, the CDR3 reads TGCGCCAGCAGCGTCACAGGGTCAGGGGCCAACGTCCTGACTTTC.

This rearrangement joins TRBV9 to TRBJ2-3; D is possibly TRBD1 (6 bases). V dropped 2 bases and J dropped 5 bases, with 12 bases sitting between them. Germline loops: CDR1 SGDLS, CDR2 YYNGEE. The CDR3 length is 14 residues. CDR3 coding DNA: TGTGCCAGCAGCGTTGACGGACAGATAGATACGCAGTATTTT. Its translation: CASSVDGQIDTQYF.

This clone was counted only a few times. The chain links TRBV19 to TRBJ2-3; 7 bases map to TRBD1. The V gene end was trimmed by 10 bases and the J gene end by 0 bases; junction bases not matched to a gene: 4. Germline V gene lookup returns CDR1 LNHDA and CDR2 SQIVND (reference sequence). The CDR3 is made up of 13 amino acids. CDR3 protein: CATQQGSTDTQYF. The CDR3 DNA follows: TGTGCCACCCAACAGGGGAGCACAGATACGCAGTATTTT.

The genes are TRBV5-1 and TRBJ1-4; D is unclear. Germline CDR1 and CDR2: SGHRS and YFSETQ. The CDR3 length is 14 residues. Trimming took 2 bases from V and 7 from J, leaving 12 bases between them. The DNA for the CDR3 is TGCGCCAGCAGCTTAATGAACCCGGGTGAAAAACTGTTTTTT. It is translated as CASSLMNPGEKLFF.

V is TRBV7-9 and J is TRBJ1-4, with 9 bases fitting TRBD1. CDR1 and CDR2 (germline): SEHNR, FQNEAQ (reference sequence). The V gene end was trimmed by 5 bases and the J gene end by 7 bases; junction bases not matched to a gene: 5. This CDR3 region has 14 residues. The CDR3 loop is CASSRDREGEKLFF. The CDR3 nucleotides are TGTGCCAGCAGCAGGGACAGGGAGGGTGAAAAACTGTTTTTT.

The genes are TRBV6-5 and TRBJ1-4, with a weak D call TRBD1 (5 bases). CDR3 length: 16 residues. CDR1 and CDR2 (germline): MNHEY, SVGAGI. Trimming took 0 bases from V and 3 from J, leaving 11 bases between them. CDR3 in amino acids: CASSYSGGPSNEKLFF. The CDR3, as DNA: TGTGCCAGCAGTTACTCCGGGGGTCCGTCTAATGAAAAACTGTTTTTT.

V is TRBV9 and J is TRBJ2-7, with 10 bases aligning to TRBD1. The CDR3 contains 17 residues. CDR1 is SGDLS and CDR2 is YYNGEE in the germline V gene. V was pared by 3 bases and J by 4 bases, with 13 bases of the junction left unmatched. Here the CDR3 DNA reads TGTGCCAGCAGCGGCCCCCGGGACAGGGGCGACCTTTACGAGCAGTACTTC. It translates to CASSGPRDRGDLYEQYF.

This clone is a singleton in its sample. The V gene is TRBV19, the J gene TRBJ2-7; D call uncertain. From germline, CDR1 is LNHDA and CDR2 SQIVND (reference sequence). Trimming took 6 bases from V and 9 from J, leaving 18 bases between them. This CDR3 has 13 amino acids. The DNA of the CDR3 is TGTGCCAGTAGGGATCAAGGAGCCAGAGGGCAGTACTTC. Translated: CASRDQGARGQYF. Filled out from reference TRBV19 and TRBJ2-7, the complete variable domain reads DGGITQSPKYLFRKEGQNVTLSCEQNLNHDAMYWYRQDPGQGLRLIYYSQIVNDFQKGDIAEGYSVSREKKESFPLTVTSAQKNPTAFYLCASRDQGARGQYFGPGTRLTVT.

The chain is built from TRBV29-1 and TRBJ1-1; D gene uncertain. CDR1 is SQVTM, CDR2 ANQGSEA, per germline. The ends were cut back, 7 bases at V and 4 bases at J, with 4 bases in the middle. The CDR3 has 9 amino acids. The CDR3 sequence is CSDSTEAFF. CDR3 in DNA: TGCAGCGACAGCACTGAAGCTTTCTTT.

Here the CDR3 reads CASSPSSGIRNEQFF. CDR3 DNA sequence: TGTGCCAGCTCACCATCTAGCGGGATTCGGAATGAGCAGTTCTTC. The genes are TRBV18 and TRBJ2-1, with 9 nucleotides matching TRBD2. CDR1 is KGHSH, CDR2 LQKENI, per germline. There are 15 residues in the CDR3. Germline trimming cut 2 bases from V and 7 bases from J; bases unmatched to any gene: 6.

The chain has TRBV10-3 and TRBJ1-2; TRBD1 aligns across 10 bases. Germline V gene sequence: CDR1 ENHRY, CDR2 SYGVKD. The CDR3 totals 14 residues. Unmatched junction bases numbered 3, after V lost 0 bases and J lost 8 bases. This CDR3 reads CAISESDRGIGYTF. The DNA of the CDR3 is TGTGCCATCAGTGAGTCGGACAGGGGGATAGGCTACACCTTC.

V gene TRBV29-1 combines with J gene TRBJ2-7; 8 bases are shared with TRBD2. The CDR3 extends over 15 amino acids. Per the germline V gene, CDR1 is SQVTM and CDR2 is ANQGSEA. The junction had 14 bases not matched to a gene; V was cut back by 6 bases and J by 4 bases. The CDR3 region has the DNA TGCAGCGTCGATCACTTAGCGGGAAGGGGGTACGAGCAGTACTTC. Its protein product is CSVDHLAGRGYEQYF.

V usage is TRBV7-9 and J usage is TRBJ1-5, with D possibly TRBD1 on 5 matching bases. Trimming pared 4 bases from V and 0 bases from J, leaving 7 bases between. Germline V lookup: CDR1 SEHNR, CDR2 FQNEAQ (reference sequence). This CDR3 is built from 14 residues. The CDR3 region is CASSSGHSNQPQHF. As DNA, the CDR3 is TGTGCCAGCAGCTCAGGGCATAGCAATCAGCCCCAGCATTTT.

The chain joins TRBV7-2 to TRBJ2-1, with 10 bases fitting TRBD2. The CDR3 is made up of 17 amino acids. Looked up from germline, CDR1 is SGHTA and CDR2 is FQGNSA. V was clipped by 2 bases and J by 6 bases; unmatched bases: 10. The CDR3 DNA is TGTGCCAGCAGCTTAAACCGTCTAGCGGGAGTGGGCAATGAGCAGTTCTTC. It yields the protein CASSLNRLAGVGNEQFF. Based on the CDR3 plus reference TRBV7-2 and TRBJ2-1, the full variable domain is GAGVSQSPSNKVTEKGKDVELRCDPISGHTALYWYRQSLGQGLEFLIYFQGNSAPDKSGLPSDRFSAERTGGSVSTLTIQRTQQEDSAVYLCASSLNRLAGVGNEQFFGPGTRLTVL.